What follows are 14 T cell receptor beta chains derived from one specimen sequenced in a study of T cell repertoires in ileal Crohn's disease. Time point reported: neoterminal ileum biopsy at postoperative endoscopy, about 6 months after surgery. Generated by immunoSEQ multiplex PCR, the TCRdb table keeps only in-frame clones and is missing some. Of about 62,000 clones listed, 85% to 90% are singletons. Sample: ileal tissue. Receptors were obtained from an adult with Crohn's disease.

The CDR3 DNA reads TGTGCCAGCAGCTTACGATCTAGCGGGACGAAGGTGGATACGCAGTATTTT. Amino acid sequence: CASSLRSSGTKVDTQYF. The V gene is TRBV7-2, the J gene TRBJ2-3, with 9 bases identical to TRBD2. V trimming: 2 bases; J trimming: 6 bases; junction bases outside the gene matches: 12. CDR3 length equals 17 residues. The germline CDR1 and CDR2 sequences are SGHTA and FQGNSA.

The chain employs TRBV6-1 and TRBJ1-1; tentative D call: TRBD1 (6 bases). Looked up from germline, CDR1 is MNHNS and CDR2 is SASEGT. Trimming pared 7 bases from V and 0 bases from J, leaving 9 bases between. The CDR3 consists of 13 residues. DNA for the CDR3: TGTGCCAGCACCAGGACAGTGAACACTGAAGCTTTCTTT. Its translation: CASTRTVNTEAFF.

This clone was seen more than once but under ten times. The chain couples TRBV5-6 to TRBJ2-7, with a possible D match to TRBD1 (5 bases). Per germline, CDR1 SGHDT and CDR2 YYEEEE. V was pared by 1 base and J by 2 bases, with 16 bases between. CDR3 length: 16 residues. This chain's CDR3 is CASSLWGQGITYEQYV. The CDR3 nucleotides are TGTGCCAGCAGCTTGTGGGGTCAGGGAATTACCTACGAGCAGTACGTC.

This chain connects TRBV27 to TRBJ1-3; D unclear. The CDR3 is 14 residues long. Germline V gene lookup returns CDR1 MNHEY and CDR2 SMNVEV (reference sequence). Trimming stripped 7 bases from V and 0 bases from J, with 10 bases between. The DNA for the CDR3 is TGTGCCAGCATGACGGCGGACTCTGGAAACACCATATATTTT. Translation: CASMTADSGNTIYF.

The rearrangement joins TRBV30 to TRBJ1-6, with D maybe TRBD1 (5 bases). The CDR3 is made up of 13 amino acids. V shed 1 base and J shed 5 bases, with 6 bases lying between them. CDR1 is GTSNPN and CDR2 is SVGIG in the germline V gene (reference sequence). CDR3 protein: CAWSETDNSPLHF. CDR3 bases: TGTGCCTGGAGTGAGACAGATAATTCACCCCTCCACTTT.

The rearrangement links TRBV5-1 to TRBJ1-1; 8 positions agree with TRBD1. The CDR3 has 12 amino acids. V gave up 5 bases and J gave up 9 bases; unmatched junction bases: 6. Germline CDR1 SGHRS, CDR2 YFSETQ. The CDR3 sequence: CASSSQGAQAFF. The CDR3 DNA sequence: TGCGCCAGCAGTTCGCAGGGGGCGCAAGCTTTCTTT.

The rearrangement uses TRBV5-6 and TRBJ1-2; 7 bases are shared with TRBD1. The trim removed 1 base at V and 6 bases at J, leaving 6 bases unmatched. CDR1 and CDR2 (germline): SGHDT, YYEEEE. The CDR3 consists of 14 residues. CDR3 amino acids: CASSLYRGGDGYTF. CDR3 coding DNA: TGTGCCAGCAGCTTGTACAGGGGTGGGGATGGCTACACCTTC.

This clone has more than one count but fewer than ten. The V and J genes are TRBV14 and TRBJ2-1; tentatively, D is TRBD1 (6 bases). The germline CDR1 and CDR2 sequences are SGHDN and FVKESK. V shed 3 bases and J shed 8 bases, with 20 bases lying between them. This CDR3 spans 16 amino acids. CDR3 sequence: CASSHLTGHVQDEQFF. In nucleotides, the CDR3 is TGTGCCAGCAGCCACCTGACAGGTCATGTTCAGGATGAGCAGTTCTTC.

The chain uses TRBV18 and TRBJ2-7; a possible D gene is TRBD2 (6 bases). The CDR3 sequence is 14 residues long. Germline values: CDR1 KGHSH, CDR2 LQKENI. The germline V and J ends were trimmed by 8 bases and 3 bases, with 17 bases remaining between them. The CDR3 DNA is TGTGCCAGCCACGCAGGGCGGGGCAGCTACGAGCAGTACTTC. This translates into CASHAGRGSYEQYF.

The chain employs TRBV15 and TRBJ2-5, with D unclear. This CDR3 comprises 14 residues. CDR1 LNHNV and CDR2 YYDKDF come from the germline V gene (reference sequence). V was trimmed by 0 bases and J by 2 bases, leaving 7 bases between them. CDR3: CATSRDKLQETQYF. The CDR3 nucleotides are TGTGCCACCAGCAGAGATAAGCTTCAAGAGACCCAGTACTTC.

CDR3 nucleotides: TGTGCCAGCAGTTACACAGGTAGCTATGGCTACACCTTC. Its translation is CASSYTGSYGYTF. The chain links TRBV28 to TRBJ1-2; maybe TRBD1 (5 bases). The germline gives CDR1 MDHEN, CDR2 SYDVKM. Trimming cost V 4 bases and J 4 bases, with 10 bases left between them. CDR3 length equals 13 residues.

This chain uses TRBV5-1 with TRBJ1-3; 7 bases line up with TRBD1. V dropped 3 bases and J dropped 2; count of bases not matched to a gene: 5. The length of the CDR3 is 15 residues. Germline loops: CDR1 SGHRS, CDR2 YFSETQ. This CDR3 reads CASSSDRVPGNTIYF. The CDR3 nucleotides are TGCGCCAGCAGCTCCGACAGGGTACCTGGAAACACCATATATTTT.

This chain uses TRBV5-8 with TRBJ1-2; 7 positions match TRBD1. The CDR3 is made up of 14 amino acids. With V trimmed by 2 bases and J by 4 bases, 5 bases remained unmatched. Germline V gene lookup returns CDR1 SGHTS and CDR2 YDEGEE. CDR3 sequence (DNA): TGTGCCAGCAGCTTAGAACGGGACAGCTATGGCTACACCTTC. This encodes CASSLERDSYGYTF.

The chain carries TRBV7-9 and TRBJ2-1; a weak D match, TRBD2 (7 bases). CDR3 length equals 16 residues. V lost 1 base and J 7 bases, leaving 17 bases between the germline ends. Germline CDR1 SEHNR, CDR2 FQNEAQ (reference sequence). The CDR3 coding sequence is TGTGCCAGCAGCTTAGTGGTGGGGGGGCTAGTAAATGAGCAGTTCTTC. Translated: CASSLVVGGLVNEQFF.